A single sample is the source of the 22 T cell receptor beta chains below, sequenced in a study of T-cell memory formation after mild COVID-19. One entry per CDR3 protein results from TCRdb running MiXCR on the 5' RACE reads. The top ten clones hold 25% to 35% of a sample with more than 75,000 distinct CDR3 sequences, approximately 15% of them seen once. Sequencing used PBMCs or a T cell subset sorted from them (not recorded which). The receptors shown here come from an adult woman who had mild COVID-19 (a few samples of this study predate the infection). Cell type and time point are not known.

This CDR3 is CSARREGEPGEQYF. The CDR3 DNA follows: TGCAGTGCTAGAAGGGAAGGGGAGCCGGGCGAGCAGTACTTC. This chain links TRBV20-1 with TRBJ2-7; the D gene could be TRBD1 or TRBD2 (5 bases each). The CDR3 runs to 14 residues. V dropped 2 bases and J dropped 6 bases, with 17 bases sitting between them. The germline gives CDR1 DFQATT, CDR2 SNEGSKA (reference sequence).

This clonotype was seen repeatedly, ten times or more. This rearrangement joins TRBV7-9 to TRBJ1-1, with D possibly TRBD1 on 6 matching bases. V lost 6 bases and J lost 5, with 16 bases in between. The CDR3 covers 14 residues. Germline CDR1 reads SEHNR; CDR2 reads FQNEAQ (reference sequence). Written as DNA, the CDR3 is TGTGCCAGCAGGCCCAACGAGGGGGGGACTGAAGCTTTCTTT. Translation: CASRPNEGGTEAFF. The full variable domain, completed using reference TRBV7-9 and TRBJ1-1, is DTGVSQNPRHKITKRGQNVTFRCDPISEHNRLYWYRQTLGQGPEFLTYFQNEAQLEKSRLLSDRFSAERPKGSFSTLEIQRTEQGDSAMYLCASRPNEGGTEAFFGQGTRLTVV.

This clonotype was seen a handful of times. This sequence joins TRBV7-8 and TRBJ2-1; D not resolved. Germline V lookup: CDR1 SGHVS, CDR2 FQNEAQ. This CDR3 is built from 13 residues. The V gene lost 1 base and the J gene lost 6 bases, with 7 bases spanning the gap. CDR3 sequence reads: CASSLGSTNEQFF. The CDR3, as DNA: TGTGCCAGCAGCTTAGGATCGACCAATGAGCAGTTCTTC.

This clonotype was seen only a few times. This rearrangement joins TRBV19 to TRBJ2-1; D unresolved. CDR1 is LNHDA, CDR2 SQIVND, per germline (reference sequence). This CDR3 contains 12 residues. The V gene lost 5 bases and the J gene lost 4 bases, with 6 bases spanning the gap. CDR3 DNA: TGTGCCAGTAGTCGAGGATACAATGAGCAGTTCTTC. Translating it yields CASSRGYNEQFF. Supplemented by reference TRBV19 and TRBJ2-1, the full variable domain reads DGGITQSPKYLFRKEGQNVTLSCEQNLNHDAMYWYRQDPGQGLRLIYYSQIVNDFQKGDIAEGYSVSREKKESFPLTVTSAQKNPTAFYLCASSRGYNEQFFGPGTRLTVL.

The V gene is TRBV20-1, the J gene TRBJ2-1; D is perhaps TRBD2 (6 bases). The CDR3 totals 16 residues. Germline CDR1 DFQATT, CDR2 SNEGSKA (reference sequence). The V end lost 0 bases, the J end lost 3 bases, and 15 bases lay between the germline ends. CDR3 region: CSARDLERALYNEQFF. In DNA form, the CDR3 reads TGCAGTGCTAGAGACCTAGAGCGGGCCCTCTACAATGAGCAGTTCTTC.

The chain recombines TRBV7-7 with TRBJ2-1; weak D call: TRBD1 (5 bases). V lost 2 bases to trimming and J lost 0 bases, with 11 bases between them. This CDR3 has 16 residues. Germline CDR1 reads SSHAT; CDR2 reads FNYEAQ (reference sequence). As DNA, the CDR3 is TGTGCCAGCAGCTTAACACAGGCCTACTCCTACAATGAGCAGTTCTTC. This encodes CASSLTQAYSYNEQFF.

V is TRBV7-9 and J is TRBJ2-5; the match to TRBD2 covers 11 bases. The V gene's germline CDR1 is SEHNR and CDR2 FQNEAQ (reference sequence). V lost 1 base and J lost 4; bases outside the gene matches: 5. The CDR3 runs to 16 residues. CDR3 nucleotides: TGTGCCAGCAGCTTAGTCCTAGCGGGAGGAGGAGAGACCCAGTACTTC. This encodes CASSLVLAGGGETQYF. Complete variable domain (other parts from reference TRBV7-9 and TRBJ2-5): DTGVSQNPRHKITKRGQNVTFRCDPISEHNRLYWYRQTLGQGPEFLTYFQNEAQLEKSRLLSDRFSAERPKGSFSTLEIQRTEQGDSAMYLCASSLVLAGGGETQYFGPGTRLLVL.

This clonotype showed up many times. The chain combines TRBV24-1 with TRBJ2-2; a possible D gene is TRBD1 (5 bases). The ends were cut back, 7 bases at V and 3 bases at J, with 14 bases in the middle. CDR3 size: 15 residues. The germline V gene encodes CDR1 KGHDR and CDR2 SFDVKD. CDR3 sequence (DNA): TGTGCCACCAGCGACCAGGGCGAGGACACCGGGGAGCTGTTTTTT. This codes for CATSDQGEDTGELFF.

V is TRBV12-3 or TRBV12-4 and J is TRBJ1-1; perhaps TRBD1 as D (5 bases). The CDR3 is 12 residues long. The V and J ends lost 3 bases and 5 bases respectively, with 7 bases between them. The CDR3 DNA is TGTGCCAGCAGTTTTTGGGGGACTGAAGCTTTCTTT. Encoded protein: CASSFWGTEAFF.

Only a few counts were recorded for this clonotype. V is TRBV27 and J is TRBJ1-5, with unresolved D. V gave up 1 base and J gave up 3 bases, with 13 bases separating them. CDR3 length: 16 amino acids. Germline loops: CDR1 MNHEY, CDR2 SMNVEV (reference sequence). CDR3 sequence: CASSLYSGLNNQPQHF. The CDR3 coding sequence is TGTGCCAGCAGTTTATATTCGGGGTTAAACAATCAGCCCCAGCATTTT.

The chain employs TRBV2 and TRBJ2-5; no definite D call. This CDR3 spans 10 amino acids. Looked up from germline, CDR1 is SNHLY and CDR2 is FYNNEI. Trimming pared 9 bases from V and 4 bases from J, leaving 6 bases between. CDR3 amino acids: CASARETQYF. The CDR3 nucleotides are TGTGCCAGTGCGAGAGAGACCCAGTACTTC.

This clonotype was seen repeatedly, ten times or more. This chain connects TRBV29-1 to TRBJ2-7; D is undetermined. V shed 2 bases and J shed 0 bases, with 8 bases lying between them. The CDR3 runs to 13 residues. Germline V lookup: CDR1 SQVTM, CDR2 ANQGSEA. The CDR3, as DNA: TGCAGCGTTGAAAGCCAGACCTCCTACGAGCAGTACTTC. Its protein product is CSVESQTSYEQYF.

This chain's CDR3 is CAWSVLGGLAGSYEQYF. The CDR3 bases are TGTGCCTGGAGTGTACTTGGCGGACTAGCGGGCTCCTACGAGCAGTACTTC. The chain is built from TRBV30 and TRBJ2-7; 11 bases align to TRBD2. Germline values: CDR1 GTSNPN, CDR2 SVGIG (reference sequence). V was clipped by 0 bases and J by 0 bases; unmatched bases: 7. CDR3 length: 17 residues.

The chain is built from TRBV24-1 and TRBJ1-5, with D unclear. The CDR3 is 15 residues long. CDR1 and CDR2 from the germline V gene are KGHDR and SFDVKD. V shed 1 base and J shed 3 bases, with 9 bases lying between them. The CDR3 here is CATSDLSHPNQPQHF. The CDR3 region has the DNA TGTGCCACCAGTGATTTATCACACCCCAATCAGCCCCAGCATTTT.

The chain couples TRBV25-1 to TRBJ2-3; 7 nucleotides agree with TRBD1. CDR1 is MGHDK, CDR2 SYGVNS, per germline. The CDR3 is 15 residues long. V lost 5 bases, J lost 2 bases, and 7 bases stayed unmatched. CDR3 sequence reads: CASSPWDRDTDTQYF. In DNA, the CDR3 is TGTGCCAGCAGTCCCTGGGACAGAGACACAGATACGCAGTATTTT.

The J gene is TRBJ2-1, the V gene TRBV7-6; D unresolved. V was shortened by 3 bases and J by 12 bases, with 12 bases between the two germline ends. CDR1 and CDR2 from the germline V gene are SGHVS and FNYEAQ. CDR3 length: 12 residues. CDR3 region: CASSFGTVGQFF. Written as DNA, the CDR3 is TGTGCCAGCAGCTTTGGTACAGTCGGGCAGTTCTTC.

This clonotype came up a few times. The J gene is TRBJ2-1, the V gene TRBV4-1; perhaps TRBD2 as D (5 bases). Germline lookup yields CDR1 MGHRA and CDR2 YSYEKL. The CDR3 extends over 13 amino acids. The germline V and J ends were trimmed by 2 bases and 10 bases, with 12 bases remaining between them. CDR3: CASSQIGSGEQFF. CDR3 coding DNA: TGCGCCAGCAGCCAAATCGGCTCGGGGGAGCAGTTCTTC.

The rearrangement links TRBV7-9 to TRBJ2-1, with 8 bases that match TRBD2. The length of the CDR3 is 18 residues. The V gene end was trimmed by 1 base and the J gene end by 4 bases; junction bases not matched to a gene: 12. CDR1 is SEHNR and CDR2 is FQNEAQ in the germline V gene (reference sequence). As DNA, the CDR3 is TGTGCCAGCAGCTTAGAATGGTCGACGGGAGGGAGATACAATGAGCAGTTCTTC. Encoded protein: CASSLEWSTGGRYNEQFF. Together with reference TRBV7-9 and TRBJ2-1, the CDR3 gives the full variable domain: DTGVSQNPRHKITKRGQNVTFRCDPISEHNRLYWYRQTLGQGPEFLTYFQNEAQLEKSRLLSDRFSAERPKGSFSTLEIQRTEQGDSAMYLCASSLEWSTGGRYNEQFFGPGTRLTVL.

The genes are TRBV11-2 and TRBJ2-4, with D tentatively TRBD1 (6 bases). V lost 3 bases and J 12 bases, leaving 9 bases between the germline ends. Per the germline V gene, CDR1 is SGHAT and CDR2 is FQNNGV. The CDR3 sequence is 11 residues long. CDR3 sequence reads: CASSLTGAQYF. DNA for the CDR3: TGTGCCAGCAGCTTGACAGGTGCTCAGTACTTC.

The gene calls are TRBV7-8 and TRBJ2-5, with D uncertain. V was shortened by 1 base and J by 3 bases, with 12 bases between the two germline ends. CDR3 length: 15 residues. CDR1 and CDR2 (germline): SGHVS, FQNEAQ. The CDR3 protein is CASSLVRMAKETQYF. CDR3 bases: TGTGCCAGCAGCTTAGTTAGAATGGCCAAAGAGACCCAGTACTTC.

This clonotype came up many times. The rearrangement links TRBV9 to TRBJ2-7, with D perhaps being TRBD1 or TRBD2 (6 bases each). Germline-derived CDR1 and CDR2 are SGDLS and YYNGEE. The CDR3 is made up of 14 amino acids. V was pared by 1 base and J by 3 bases, with 11 bases between. The chain's CDR3 is CASSVYGGNYEQYF. DNA for the CDR3: TGTGCCAGCAGCGTATACGGGGGCAACTACGAGCAGTACTTC.

This clonotype was picked up a small number of times. The rearrangement joins TRBV3-1 to TRBJ2-2; D gene unclear. From germline, CDR1 is LGHDT and CDR2 YNNKEL (reference sequence). Trimming shortened V by 1 base and J by 8 bases, and 14 bases separated the two germline ends. This CDR3 is built from 15 residues. The CDR3 sequence: CASSQGKDLTGELFF. Written as DNA, the CDR3 is TGTGCCAGCAGCCAAGGGAAGGACCTCACTGGGGAGCTGTTTTTT. Full variable domain (outside the CDR3, taken from reference TRBV3-1 and TRBJ2-2): DTAVSQTPKYLVTQMGNDKSIKCEQNLGHDTMYWYKQDSKKFLKIMFSYNNKELIINETVPNRFSPKSPDKAHLNLHINSLELGDSAVYFCASSQGKDLTGELFFGEGSRLTVL.